This T cell receptor (beta chain) was observed in a study of blood T cell repertoires in COVID-19. Study details: PBMCs, B-cell-depleted T cells, or T cells were the source of the cDNA or gDNA that made up the material.

Clones were sequenced by immunoSEQ multiplex PCR, and TCRdb holds only the in-frame ones, with some missing. The profile shows roughly 500,000 clones, roughly 90% of them singletons. Germline V gene sequence: CDR1 LNHDA, CDR2 SQIVND (reference sequence). This CDR3 is 17 amino acids long. V shed 4 bases and J 3 bases; nucleotides not matched to a gene: 11. Everyone who took part was roughly 18 to 100 years old, and they came from 24 US areas. The clonotype was recovered from a woman aged 40 to 55 who had recovered from COVID-19. Sequencing was done on a sample of PBMCs or T cells enriched from blood (not recorded which). J is TRBJ1-1 and V is TRBV19, with 10 bases identical to TRBD1. As DNA, the CDR3 is TGTGCCAGTAGTACCCCGACAGGGGGCTTCTCCCACACTGAAGCTTTCTTT. Protein sequence: CASSTPTGGFSHTEAFF.